The 27 T cell receptor beta chains below all came from one sample that was sequenced in a study of HIV-infected children after antiretroviral therapy interruption. RNA-based 3' RACE libraries used unique molecular identifiers. TCRdb recomputed calls from the 3' RACE reads with MiXCR, one row per CDR3 protein. In the table there are more than 85,000 distinct CDR3 sequences, about 7% of which are singletons. The sample's treatment: PENTA 11 planned treatment interruption arm or continuous ART arm. Sequenced material: CD45RA+ CD4+ T cells from PBMCs, pooled from several time points, taken from a donor given antiretroviral therapy, either interrupted or continuous. Subset indicated: naive CD4+ CD45RA+ CD45RO- T cells. These receptors all stem from a pool of human donors with HIV.

This clonotype was recorded many times. One end of the junction does not line up with germline, which may come from a read error. The V call is TRBV12-3 or TRBV12-4, the J call TRBJ1-1, with unresolved D. The CDR3 totals 12 residues. CDR3 DNA sequence: TGTGCCAGCAGTTGGGTGAATACTGAAGCTTTCTTT. Its protein product is CASSWVNTEAFF.

A word on this clonotype: One end of the junction does not line up with germline, which may come from a read error. The chain joins TRBV5-1 to TRBJ2-1; D call uncertain. The CDR3 is made up of 13 amino acids. Germline lookup yields CDR1 SGHRS and CDR2 YFSETQ. CDR3 amino acids: CASSLPGSNEQFF. The CDR3 DNA is TGTGCCAGCAGCTTGCCCGGGTCCAATGAGCAGTTCTTC.

This clonotype came up many times. The chain employs TRBV19 and TRBJ1-5, with 11 nucleotides matching TRBD1. The CDR3 covers 16 residues. V dropped 1 base and J dropped 5; count of bases not matched to a gene: 4. CDR1 is LNHDA and CDR2 is SQIVND in the germline V gene (reference sequence). The CDR3 here is CASSIGTGGIDQPQHF. CDR3 coding DNA: TGTGCCAGTAGTATAGGGACAGGGGGCATAGATCAGCCCCAGCATTTT.

This clonotype showed up many times. J is TRBJ1-1 and V is TRBV5-1, with a weak D call TRBD1 (5 bases). The V end lost 1 base, the J end lost 1 base, and 8 bases lay between the germline ends. Germline V lookup: CDR1 SGHRS, CDR2 YFSETQ. This CDR3 is 14 amino acids long. The CDR3 sequence is CASSLRQGNTEAFF. The CDR3 DNA reads TGCGCCAGCAGCTTGAGGCAGGGGAACACTGAAGCTTTCTTT.

This clonotype qualifies as medium-sized. The chain employs TRBV29-1 and TRBJ2-1, with TRBD2 identical over 12 bases. V gave up 2 bases and J gave up 7 bases; unmatched junction bases: 6. CDR1 is SQVTM and CDR2 is ANQGSEA in the germline V gene. The CDR3 loop spans 15 amino acids. The DNA of the CDR3 is TGCAGCGTTGAACTAGCGGGAGGGCCGGAGAATGAGCAGTTCTTC. It yields the protein CSVELAGGPENEQFF.

This clonotype has at least ten counts. J is TRBJ2-3 and V is TRBV24-1; 11 bases fit TRBD1. The CDR3 length is 16 residues. V was pared by 4 bases and J by 4 bases, with 6 bases of the junction left unmatched. Germline lookup yields CDR1 KGHDR and CDR2 SFDVKD. The chain's CDR3 is CATSDTGTGGPDTQYF. CDR3 DNA: TGTGCCACCAGTGACACCGGGACAGGGGGGCCAGATACGCAGTATTTT.

This clonotype was found many times. This chain joins TRBV12-3 or TRBV12-4 and TRBJ2-1, with D unclear. The CDR3 loop spans 10 amino acids. V lost 3 bases and J 10 bases, leaving 4 bases between the germline ends. The CDR3 loop reads CASSFGEQFF. The CDR3 region has the DNA TGTGCCAGCAGTTTCGGCGAGCAGTTCTTC.

This clonotype was observed many times. The chain recombines TRBV10-3 with TRBJ1-6; D is possibly TRBD1 (6 bases). Trimming shortened V by 2 bases and J by 0 bases, and 11 bases separated the two germline ends. Germline V gene lookup returns CDR1 ENHRY and CDR2 SYGVKD. The length of the CDR3 is 17 residues. CDR3 protein: CAISEGQGSSYNSPLHF. In DNA, the CDR3 is TGTGCCATCAGTGAGGGGCAGGGGAGCTCCTATAATTCACCCCTCCACTTT.

Many counts were recorded for this clonotype. CDR3 amino acids: CASSLSGGPGYTF. DNA of the CDR3: TGTGCCAGCAGTTTAAGTGGGGGGCCTGGCTACACCTTC. V gene TRBV27 combines with J gene TRBJ1-2; tentative D call: TRBD1 (6 bases). Trimming removed 2 bases at V and 7 bases at J, with 11 bases between. Germline assignment: CDR1 MNHEY and CDR2 SMNVEV (reference sequence). The CDR3 extends over 13 amino acids.

This clonotype came up a few times. The V call is TRBV24-1, the J call TRBJ2-2; 10 positions agree with TRBD2. Looked up from germline, CDR1 is KGHDR and CDR2 is SFDVKD. Trimming removed 3 bases from V and 0 bases from J; junction bases left unmatched: 3. The CDR3 sequence is 17 residues long. CDR3 region: CATSDQRGGTNTGELFF. The CDR3 DNA reads TGTGCCACCAGTGATCAGCGGGGGGGGACGAACACCGGGGAGCTGTTTTTT.

This clonotype occurred a few times. The rearrangement links TRBV28 to TRBJ2-3; D is uncertain. This CDR3 region has 16 residues. V lost 5 bases and J 4 bases, leaving 19 bases between the germline ends. CDR1 is MDHEN, CDR2 SYDVKM, per germline. CDR3 sequence reads: CASSPTVHAASDTQYF. CDR3 coding DNA: TGTGCCAGCAGTCCCACGGTACACGCAGCATCAGATACGCAGTATTTT.

There are many counts of this clonotype. The V and J genes are TRBV7-8 and TRBJ2-1, with D possibly being TRBD1 (6 bases). From germline, CDR1 is SGHVS and CDR2 FQNEAQ. The CDR3 spans 13 residues. V lost 5 bases and J 6 bases, leaving 11 bases between the germline ends. This CDR3 is CASSTGHPNEQFF. The DNA for the CDR3 is TGTGCCAGCAGCACGGGACACCCCAATGAGCAGTTCTTC.

There are many counts of this clonotype. The chain recombines TRBV6-6 with TRBJ1-2; D might be TRBD1 (6 bases). The germline V gene encodes CDR1 MNHNY and CDR2 SVGAGI (reference sequence). With 6 bases removed from V and 8 bases from J, the gap between germline ends came to 16 bases. The CDR3 consists of 13 residues. The CDR3 reads CASSRYRAEGYTF. The CDR3 region has the DNA TGTGCCAGCAGCAGGTACAGGGCGGAGGGCTACACCTTC.

This clonotype was picked up many times. The chain links TRBV28 to TRBJ1-3; the match to TRBD1 covers 8 bases. Germline values: CDR1 MDHEN, CDR2 SYDVKM. V dropped 6 bases and J dropped 4; count of bases not matched to a gene: 5. CDR3 length: 14 residues. The DNA of the CDR3 is TGTGCCAGCAGCCTGCCAGGGGGCGGAAACACCATATATTTT. Its translation is CASSLPGGGNTIYF.

This clonotype was recorded at least ten times. The rearrangement joins TRBV7-3 to TRBJ1-6; D unclear. CDR3 length: 15 amino acids. Between the trimmed V and J ends, which lost 5 bases and 8 bases, there was a span of 16 bases. Germline values: CDR1 SGHTA, CDR2 FQGTGA. CDR3 sequence: CASSRFPGSDSPLHF. CDR3 DNA: TGTGCCAGCAGCAGATTCCCGGGGTCGGATTCACCCCTCCACTTT.

The sample holds many counts of this clonotype. The chain carries TRBV29-1 and TRBJ1-1; unclear D gene. CDR1 and CDR2 (germline): SQVTM, ANQGSEA. V was shortened by 4 bases and J by 0 bases, with 15 bases between the two germline ends. CDR3 size: 15 residues. CDR3 region: CSVGLRASMNTEAFF. The CDR3 DNA reads as TGCAGCGTTGGACTCCGGGCCTCCATGAACACTGAAGCTTTCTTT.

This clonotype showed up just a few times. The chain links TRBV12-3 or TRBV12-4 to TRBJ2-6; D is perhaps TRBD2 (6 bases). Trimming pared 3 bases from V and 0 bases from J, leaving 12 bases between. This CDR3 spans 17 amino acids. The CDR3 region is CASSFGRRGSGANVLTF. As DNA, the CDR3 is TGTGCCAGCAGTTTTGGAAGGAGGGGCTCTGGGGCCAACGTCCTGACTTTC.

This clonotype was recorded at least ten times. The chain is built from TRBV2 and TRBJ1-1, with D perhaps matching TRBD1 (6 bases). Looked up from germline, CDR1 is SNHLY and CDR2 is FYNNEI. The V and J ends lost 5 bases and 11 bases respectively, with 18 bases between them. The CDR3 is 13 residues long. CDR3 protein: CASSFQGSAEAFF. CDR3 nucleotides: TGTGCCAGCAGTTTCCAGGGGTCCGCGGAGGCTTTCTTT.

There are many counts of this clonotype. The final CDR3 position lacks the conserved phenylalanine or tryptophan, pointing to a likely read error. The limits of the CDR3 on the DNA are not certain, so only TCRdb's listed CDR3 is given. V is TRBV20-1 and J is TRBJ1-1; no check of the table's D call, TRBD1, against the DNA was made. The V gene's germline CDR1 is DFQATT and CDR2 SNEGSKA (reference sequence). The CDR3 comprises 12 residues, both ends counted. Here the CDR3 reads CSGPGQGARIAI.

This clonotype has more than one count but fewer than ten. This chain's CDR3 is CATMKATNEKLFF. In DNA form, the CDR3 reads TGTGCCACCATGAAGGCAACTAATGAAAAACTGTTTTTT. The genes are TRBV10-3 and TRBJ1-4; D unclear. Trimming removed 10 bases at V and 0 bases at J, with 9 bases between. Germline assignment: CDR1 ENHRY and CDR2 SYGVKD. The CDR3 loop spans 13 amino acids.

This clonotype was counted ten times or more. This chain uses TRBV10-3 with TRBJ2-6, with TRBD1 matching 8 bases. Trimming removed 4 bases from V and 0 bases from J; junction bases left unmatched: 5. The CDR3 length is 17 residues. CDR1 is ENHRY and CDR2 is SYGVKD in the germline V gene. The DNA for the CDR3 is TGTGCCATCAGTGTCGGACAGGGCGTCTCTGGGGCCAACGTCCTGACTTTC. Its protein product is CAISVGQGVSGANVLTF.

The sample holds many counts of this clonotype. This chain uses TRBV27 with TRBJ2-5; D not resolved. The CDR3 is 13 residues long. V shed 3 bases and J shed 9 bases, with 14 bases lying between them. The germline V gene has CDR1 MNHEY and CDR2 SMNVEV (reference sequence). The CDR3 spells CASSLGFRGSQYF. The CDR3, as DNA: TGTGCCAGCAGTTTGGGGTTCCGAGGATCCCAGTACTTC.

V and J are TRBV5-1 and TRBJ1-1; D is ambiguous. CDR1 and CDR2 from the germline V gene are SGHRS and YFSETQ. CDR3 length: 13 residues. Trimming shortened V by 4 bases and J by 5 bases, and 12 bases separated the two germline ends. The CDR3 DNA sequence: TGCGCCAGCAGCGTTGCATGGGAGACTGAAGCTTTCTTT. Its translation is CASSVAWETEAFF.

This clonotype showed up many times. The chain joins TRBV6-1 to TRBJ1-5; the D is unclear. V was trimmed by 0 bases and J by 6 bases, leaving 3 bases between them. The CDR3 spans 12 residues. Germline assignment: CDR1 MNHNS and CDR2 SASEGT. In nucleotides, the CDR3 is TGTGCCAGCAGTGAAGCTTTTCAGCCCCAGCATTTT. This gives the protein CASSEAFQPQHF.

This clonotype was found many times. This chain connects TRBV11-3 to TRBJ2-1; unclear D gene. CDR1 and CDR2 (germline): SGHNT, YENEEA. CDR3 length: 15 residues. The germline V and J ends were trimmed by 1 base and 6 bases, with 13 bases remaining between them. The CDR3 sequence: CASSLGLKWTNEQFF. CDR3 DNA sequence: TGTGCCAGCAGCTTAGGCCTGAAGTGGACCAATGAGCAGTTCTTC. Filled out from reference TRBV11-3 and TRBJ2-1, the complete variable domain reads EAGVVQSPRYKIIEKKQPVAFWCNPISGHNTLYWYLQNLGQGPELLIRYENEEAVDDSQLPKDRFSAERLKGVDSTLKIQPAELGDSAVYLCASSLGLKWTNEQFFGPGTRLTVL.

A word on this clonotype: Just one base apart from a much larger clone, this may be a read error. The chain couples TRBV18 to TRBJ2-3; tentative D call: TRBD1 (6 bases). This CDR3 has 15 residues. Looked up from germline, CDR1 is KGHSH and CDR2 is LQKENI. CDR3: CASLPDRMKTGTQYF. The CDR3 nucleotides read TGTGCCAGCTTACCCGACAGGATGAAGACAGGTACGCAGTATTTT.

This clonotype was recorded at least ten times. This sequence joins TRBV5-1 and TRBJ2-3; TRBD2 agrees at 13 bases. V trimming: 4 bases; J trimming: 4 bases; junction bases outside the gene matches: 3. This CDR3 region has 15 residues. CDR1 and CDR2 (germline): SGHRS, YFSETQ. The CDR3 spells CASSRTSGSSDTQYF. CDR3 bases: TGCGCCAGCAGCCGGACTAGCGGGAGTTCAGATACGCAGTATTTT. The variable domain in full, with the rest retrieved from reference TRBV5-1 and TRBJ2-3, is KAGVTQTPRYLIKTRGQQVTLSCSPISGHRSVSWYQQTPGQGLQFLFEYFSETQRNKGNFPGRFSGRQFSNSRSEMNVSTLELGDSALYLCASSRTSGSSDTQYFGPGTRLTVL.